One T cell receptor (beta chain) is described in this entry. Its antigen is undetermined. Germline V lookup: CDR1 SGDLS, CDR2 YYNGEE. This CDR3 has 14 amino acids. Between the trimmed V and J ends, which lost 6 bases and 1 base, there was a span of 13 bases. The protocol was immunoSEQ multiplex PCR, while the TCRdb copy is restricted to in-frame clones and leaves out a portion. This sample yields almost 55,000 clones, of which around 85% are seen a single time; 3.2% belongs to the top ten. This specimen comes from a study of radiotherapy plus CTLA-4 blockade in lung cancer. Whole-study context: Disease control reached approximately 29%, with objective responses in roughly 19%. Notes on the study in general: Some TCR clones had been derived from tumors. These clones expanded in peripheral blood after radiotherapy plus ipilimumab. Best predicting response, reportedly, were early blood T cell clone dynamics, with interferon-beta.

This clonotype was sampled from a human donor with non-small cell lung cancer who had a partial response to radiotherapy plus ipilimumab. The sample consisted of peripheral blood, taken from a patient treated with radiotherapy plus ipilimumab. The chain employs TRBV9 and TRBJ2-5; D might be TRBD2 (6 bases). Written as DNA, the CDR3 is TGTGCCAGCAACGGTGCGGGACCCCAAGAGACCCAGTACTTC. Amino acid sequence: CASNGAGPQETQYF.